The source of this TCR beta chain is a study of blood T cells in healthy people across ages. Across the whole study: The template switching approach captured approximately one barcoded beta molecule for every two T cells.

Overall study findings and caveats: Naive T cell percentage showed a strong correlation with TCR beta diversity. Higher diversity, along with more naive CD4+ cells, distinguished long-lived donors from aged donors.

In its sample, this clonotype was seen a few times. The antigen is undetermined. The second PCR ran about 6 to 12 cycles with a sample-barcoded 5' primer and J-beta primers. Through a template-switch adaptor with 12 random nucleotides, each cDNA molecule received a tag. TCRdb recomputed calls from the 5' RACE reads with MiXCR, one row per CDR3 protein. Of 550,000 to 750,000 distinct CDR3 sequences listed, approximately 21% were seen once; the top ten hold 3.5% to 4%. This CDR3 is 14 amino acids long. The germline CDR1 and CDR2 sequences are DFQATT and SNEGSKA (reference sequence). The sequence was collected from a man aged 65-85 years in good health. This rearrangement joins TRBV20-1 to TRBJ2-5; TRBD2 might be the D (5 bases). The DNA end is a closer match to TRBJ2-7, so the J assignment may be wrong. The sequencing input was blood. CDR3 bases: TGCAGTGCTAGAGTTTCTAGCCGTATTTTCGAGCAGTACTTC. It is translated as CSARVSSRIFEQYF.